The next 22 T cell receptor beta chains were all read from a single sample in a study of T cell changes during pregnancy in multiple sclerosis. Generated by immunoSEQ multiplex PCR, the TCRdb table keeps only in-frame clones and is missing some. The top ten hold approximately 3.5% of the sample, which has around 59,000 clones, around 93% seen once. Here the sequenced sample was CD8+ T cells from peripheral blood mononuclear cells, taken in the second trimester of pregnancy. The receptors shown here come from a female donor with multiple sclerosis, enrolled in a pregnancy study.

This chain links TRBV19 with TRBJ2-1, with D uncertain. Trimming took off 1 base at V and 5 bases at J, with 9 bases between the two ends. This CDR3 spans 14 amino acids. The germline gives CDR1 LNHDA, CDR2 SQIVND (reference sequence). The CDR3 sequence is CASSIGAANNEQFF. CDR3 bases: TGTGCCAGTAGTATAGGGGCAGCAAACAATGAGCAGTTCTTC.

J is TRBJ2-7 and V is TRBV2, with a weak D call TRBD2 (5 bases). Germline CDR1 reads SNHLY; CDR2 reads FYNNEI. CDR3 length equals 14 residues. The V gene lost 7 bases and the J gene lost 0 bases, with 13 bases spanning the gap. CDR3 nucleotide sequence: TGTGCCAGCACCGAGGGCTGGAGCTCCTACGAGCAGTACTTC. As protein: CASTEGWSSYEQYF. Based on the CDR3 plus reference TRBV2 and TRBJ2-7, the full variable domain is EPEVTQTPSHQVTQMGQEVILRCVPISNHLYFYWYRQILGQKVEFLVSFYNNEISEKSEIFDDQFSVERPDGSNFTLKIRSTKLEDSAMYFCASTEGWSSYEQYFGPGTRLTVT.

This clone appeared once. V is TRBV4-1 and J is TRBJ2-7; the D gene is possibly TRBD1 (5 bases). This CDR3 region has 16 residues. V was pared by 0 bases and J by 4 bases, with 16 bases between. Germline V gene sequence: CDR1 MGHRA, CDR2 YSYEKL. In DNA form, the CDR3 reads TGCGCCAGCAGCCAAGAGTGGACATCAAATTTTTACGAGCAGTACTTC. It is translated as CASSQEWTSNFYEQYF.

Notes on this clone: A read error is likely here: a far larger clone is one base away. The V gene is TRBV4-1, the J gene TRBJ2-7; a weak D match, TRBD2 (7 bases). CDR1 and CDR2 from the germline V gene are MGHRA and YSYEKL. V was shortened by 0 bases and J by 2 bases, with 11 bases between the two germline ends. This CDR3 region has 15 residues. The CDR3 here is CASSQEPGGAYEQYF. CDR3 DNA sequence: TGCGCCAGCAGCCAAGAACCGGGGGGCGCCTACGAGCAGTACTTC.

This chain uses TRBV6-1 with TRBJ2-7; 10 bases map to TRBD2. Germline V gene sequence: CDR1 MNHNS, CDR2 SASEGT. Trimming took 6 bases from V and 2 from J; bases not matched to a gene: 4. The CDR3 extends over 14 amino acids. The CDR3 region has the DNA TGTGCCAGCAGCGGACTAGCGGCCGCCTACGAGCAGTACTTC. Translation: CASSGLAAAYEQYF.

The chain is built from TRBV30 and TRBJ2-7; 8 bases are a match to TRBD1. Germline-derived CDR1 and CDR2 are GTSNPN and SVGIG (reference sequence). Germline trimming cut 8 bases from V and 5 bases from J; bases unmatched to any gene: 14. This CDR3 comprises 14 residues. This CDR3 is CALGVSGQVNEQYF. CDR3 nucleotide sequence: TGTGCCCTGGGGGTTTCGGGACAGGTCAACGAGCAGTACTTC.

The chain employs TRBV28 and TRBJ2-7, with TRBD2 identical over 14 bases. This CDR3 is built from 18 residues. From germline, CDR1 is MDHEN and CDR2 SYDVKM. Trimming took 10 bases from V and 2 from J; bases not matched to a gene: 16. This CDR3 reads CAIRGPGTSGSGAYEQYF. The CDR3 nucleotides read TGTGCCATCCGTGGCCCCGGGACTAGCGGGAGTGGGGCCTACGAGCAGTACTTC.

V and J are TRBV6-6 and TRBJ1-1, with TRBD1 as a possible D gene (6 bases). The CDR3 is made up of 13 amino acids. Deletions cut 5 bases from V and 1 base from J, with 8 bases between. Germline loops: CDR1 MNHNY, CDR2 SVGAGI (reference sequence). Here the CDR3 DNA reads TGTGCCAGCAGTCCACAGGGGAACACTGAAGCTTTCTTT. It is translated as CASSPQGNTEAFF.

V is TRBV7-9 and J is TRBJ2-5; maybe TRBD2 (6 bases). Germline loops: CDR1 SEHNR, CDR2 FQNEAQ (reference sequence). CDR3 length equals 17 residues. Trimming shortened V by 3 bases and J by 4 bases, and 21 bases separated the two germline ends. The CDR3 region has the DNA TGTGCCAGCAGCTTTTTGCAAGGAGGTCTGGGAGGAGAGACCCAGTACTTC. This sequence encodes CASSFLQGGLGGETQYF.

This chain connects TRBV28 to TRBJ2-7, with a tentative D call TRBD2 (8 bases). The V gene's germline CDR1 is MDHEN and CDR2 SYDVKM. V was clipped by 5 bases and J by 7 bases, with 33 bases between them. The CDR3 is made up of 19 amino acids. The CDR3, as DNA: TGTGCCAGCAGTCCCACGTCGGGACAGTCCTCACTAGCGGACAAGGAGCAGTACTTC. It codes for CASSPTSGQSSLADKEQYF.

The CDR3 sequence: CASSLDSPEAFF. CDR3 nucleotide sequence: TGTGCCAGCAGTCTAGACAGCCCTGAAGCTTTCTTT. The rearrangement links TRBV6-1 to TRBJ1-1; a weak D match, TRBD1 (5 bases). The CDR3 consists of 12 residues. Trimming removed 5 bases at V and 6 bases at J, with 10 bases between. From germline, CDR1 is MNHNS and CDR2 SASEGT.

The V and J genes are TRBV5-1 and TRBJ2-7; 11 bases are shared with TRBD1. J was trimmed by 7 bases and V by 3 bases; bases with no gene match: 3. From germline, CDR1 is SGHRS and CDR2 YFSETQ. The CDR3 has 13 residues. The CDR3 DNA follows: TGCGCCAGCAGCTGGACAGGGGGCAATGAGCAGTACTTC. Amino acid sequence: CASSWTGGNEQYF.

The rearrangement joins TRBV4-2 to TRBJ2-1; D possibly corresponds to TRBD1 (5 bases). This CDR3 contains 15 residues. CDR1 is LGHNA and CDR2 is YNFKEQ in the germline V gene. V was clipped by 1 base and J by 4 bases, with 11 bases between them. The CDR3 sequence: CASSQVEGAYNEQFF. CDR3 sequence (DNA): TGTGCCAGCAGCCAAGTAGAAGGGGCATACAATGAGCAGTTCTTC.

This clone has just one count. The V call is TRBV28, the J call TRBJ2-5; D unclear. Germline assignment: CDR1 MDHEN and CDR2 SYDVKM. This CDR3 comprises 14 residues. V lost 1 base, J lost 0 bases, and 6 bases lay in between. The DNA for the CDR3 is TGTGCCAGCAGTTTATTCCCGTACCAAGAGACCCAGTACTTC. Translating it yields CASSLFPYQETQYF. Based on the CDR3 plus reference TRBV28 and TRBJ2-5, the full variable domain is DVKVTQSSRYLVKRTGEKVFLECVQDMDHENMFWYRQDPGLGLRLIYFSYDVKMKEKGDIPEGYSVSREKKERFSLILESASTNQTSMYLCASSLFPYQETQYFGPGTRLLVL.

CDR3 residues: CASSPVSGTGINYGYTF. The CDR3 nucleotides read TGTGCCAGCTCACCAGTGAGTGGGACAGGGATTAACTATGGCTACACCTTC. The chain has TRBV18 and TRBJ1-2, with 9 bases aligning to TRBD1. Per the germline V gene, CDR1 is KGHSH and CDR2 is LQKENI. V lost 2 bases and J lost 1; bases outside the gene matches: 8. The CDR3 extends over 17 amino acids.

The gene calls are TRBV6-5 and TRBJ2-2, with D possibly TRBD2 on 5 matching bases. Germline V gene lookup returns CDR1 MNHEY and CDR2 SVGAGI. This CDR3 is built from 13 residues. Trimming took 1 base from V and 7 from J, leaving 7 bases between them. The CDR3 coding sequence is TGTGCCAGCAGTTACTGGAGGAACGGGGAGCTGTTTTTT. Encoded protein: CASSYWRNGELFF.

The V gene is TRBV6-1, the J gene TRBJ2-2; possibly TRBD2 for D (6 bases). CDR1 and CDR2 from the germline V gene are MNHNS and SASEGT. The CDR3 has 13 amino acids. Trimming took off 5 bases at V and 4 bases at J, with 8 bases between the two ends. The CDR3 region is CASSPRGTGELFF. As DNA, the CDR3 is TGTGCCAGCAGTCCGCGGGGCACCGGGGAGCTGTTTTTT.

The genes are TRBV4-2 and TRBJ1-1, with TRBD1 matching over 8 bases. Germline V CDR1 and CDR2: LGHNA, YNFKEQ. The CDR3 spans 12 residues. Trimming at V came to 4 bases and at J to 11 bases, leaving 6 bases not matched to a gene. CDR3 region: CASSPGQALAFF. The CDR3 coding sequence is TGTGCCAGCAGCCCGGGACAGGCCCTTGCTTTCTTT.

J is TRBJ2-7 and V is TRBV5-5; TRBD1 might be the D (5 bases). Germline V gives CDR1 SGHKS, CDR2 YYEKEE (reference sequence). Deletions cut 0 bases from V and 6 bases from J, with 16 bases between. The CDR3 extends over 15 amino acids. The CDR3 sequence is CASSLDEGAGLEQYF. CDR3 nucleotides: TGTGCCAGCAGCTTGGATGAAGGGGCCGGCCTCGAGCAGTACTTC.

CDR3 protein: CASSLANLNTEAFF. The CDR3 nucleotides are TGTGCCAGCAGTTTAGCCAACTTGAACACTGAAGCTTTCTTT. The chain recombines TRBV27 with TRBJ1-1; D not certain. CDR1 is MNHEY and CDR2 is SMNVEV in the germline V gene (reference sequence). CDR3 length: 14 amino acids. V shed 2 bases and J shed 0 bases, with 7 bases lying between them.

The gene calls are TRBV16 and TRBJ2-3, with D perhaps matching TRBD1 (7 bases). Germline V gene sequence: CDR1 KGHSY, CDR2 FQNENV. Trimming removed 4 bases at V and 10 bases at J, with 18 bases between. The CDR3 runs to 14 residues. CDR3 sequence: CASSRTTGQMAQYF. The CDR3 nucleotides are TGTGCCAGCAGCCGGACTACGGGACAGATGGCGCAGTATTTT. Combining the CDR3 with reference TRBV16 and TRBJ2-3 gives the whole variable domain GEEVAQTPKHLVRGEGQKAKLYCAPIKGHSYVFWYQQVLKNEFKFLISFQNENVFDETGMPKERFSAKCLPNSPCSLEIQATKLEDSAVYFCASSRTTGQMAQYFGPGTRLTVL.

The chain recombines TRBV7-9 with TRBJ1-4, with D possibly matching TRBD1 (5 bases). This CDR3 has 16 residues. Trimming pared 3 bases from V and 5 bases from J, leaving 16 bases between. Germline V CDR1 and CDR2: SEHNR, FQNEAQ (reference sequence). The CDR3 coding sequence is TGTGCCAGCAGCTTCGTCGGCGGGGGGGAGAATGAAAAACTGTTTTTT. Its protein product is CASSFVGGGENEKLFF.